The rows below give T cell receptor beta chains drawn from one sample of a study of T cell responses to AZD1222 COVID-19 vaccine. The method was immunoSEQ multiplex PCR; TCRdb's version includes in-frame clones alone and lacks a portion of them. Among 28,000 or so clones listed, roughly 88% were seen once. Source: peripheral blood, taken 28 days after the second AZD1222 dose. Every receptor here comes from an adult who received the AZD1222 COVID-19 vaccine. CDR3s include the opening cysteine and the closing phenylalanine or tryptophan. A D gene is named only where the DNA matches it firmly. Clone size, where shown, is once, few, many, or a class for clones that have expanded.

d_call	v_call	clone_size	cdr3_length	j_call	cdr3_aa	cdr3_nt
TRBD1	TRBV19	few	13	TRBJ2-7	CASSIRQGYEQYF	TGTGCCAGTAGTATCCGACAGGGATACGAGCAGTACTTC
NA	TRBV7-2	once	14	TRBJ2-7	CASSSPGMRYEQYF	TGTGCCAGCAGCTCCCCTGGTATGCGGTACGAGCAGTACTTC
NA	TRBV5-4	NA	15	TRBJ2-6	CASSWWGSGANVLTF	TGTGCCAGCAGCTGGTGGGGTTCTGGGGCCAACGTCCTGACTTTC
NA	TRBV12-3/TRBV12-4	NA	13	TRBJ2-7	CASSFDPSYEQYF	TGTGCCAGCAGTTTTGACCCATCCTACGAGCAGTACTTC
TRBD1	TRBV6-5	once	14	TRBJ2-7	CASRGQGALYEQYF	TGTGCCAGCAGAGGACAGGGGGCGCTTTACGAGCAGTACTTC
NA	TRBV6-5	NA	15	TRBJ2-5	CASRDRLPGQETQYF	TGTGCCAGCAGGGACCGACTACCGGGCCAAGAGACCCAGTACTTC
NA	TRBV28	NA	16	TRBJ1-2	CASSLGRRKAINGYTF	TGTGCCAGCAGTTTGGGCCGGAGGAAGGCTATAAATGGCTACACCTTC
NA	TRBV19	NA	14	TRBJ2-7	CASSVTRGDYEQYF	TGTGCCAGTAGTGTGACCAGGGGCGACTACGAGCAGTACTTC
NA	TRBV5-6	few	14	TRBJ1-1	CASSLFRQNTEAFF	TGTGCCAGCAGCTTGTTCCGGCAAAACACTGAAGCTTTCTTT
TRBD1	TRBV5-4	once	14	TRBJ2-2	CASSTGVGTGELFF	TGTGCCAGCTCGACAGGGGTCGGCACCGGGGAGCTGTTTTTT
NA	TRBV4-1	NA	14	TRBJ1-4	CASSQILSSEKLFF	TGCGCCAGCAGCCAAATCCTCTCGAGCGAAAAACTGTTTTTT
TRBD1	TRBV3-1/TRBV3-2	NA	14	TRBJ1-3	CASSQMTGGNTIYF	TGTGCCAGCAGCCAGATGACAGGGGGAAACACCATATATTTT
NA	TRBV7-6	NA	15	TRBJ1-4	CASSLYRGPNEKLFF	TGTGCCAGCAGCTTATACCGGGGCCCTAATGAAAAACTGTTTTTT
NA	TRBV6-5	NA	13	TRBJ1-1	CASSSTDNTEAFF	TGTGCCAGCAGTTCCACAGATAACACTGAAGCTTTCTTT
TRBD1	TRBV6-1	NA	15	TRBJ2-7	CASSDTGAVSYEQYF	TGTGCCAGCAGTGACACAGGGGCCGTTTCCTACGAGCAGTACTTC
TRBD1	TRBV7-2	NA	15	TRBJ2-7	CASRAPGTGFYEQYF	TGTGCCAGCAGAGCTCCCGGGACAGGGTTCTACGAGCAGTACTTC
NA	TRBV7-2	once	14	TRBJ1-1	CASSPFSAVTEAFF	TGTGCCAGCAGCCCATTCTCTGCGGTCACTGAAGCTTTCTTT
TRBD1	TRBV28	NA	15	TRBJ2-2	CASRGTGANTGELFF	TGTGCCAGCAGGGGGACAGGGGCGAACACCGGGGAGCTGTTTTTT
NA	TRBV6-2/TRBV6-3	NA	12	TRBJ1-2	CASSYQGSGYTF	TGTGCCAGCAGTTACCAGGGATCCGGCTACACCTTC
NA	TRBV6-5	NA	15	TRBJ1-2	CASSYAKTGPNGYTF	TGTGCCAGCAGTTACGCAAAGACAGGCCCCAATGGCTACACCTTC
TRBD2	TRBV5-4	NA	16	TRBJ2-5	CASSLGLAGGGETQYF	TGTGCCAGCAGCTTGGGACTAGCGGGAGGGGGAGAGACCCAGTACTTC
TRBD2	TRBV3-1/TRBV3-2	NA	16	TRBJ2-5	CASSPQGTSGFQTQYF	TGTGCCAGCAGCCCACAAGGGACTAGCGGCTTTCAGACCCAGTACTTC
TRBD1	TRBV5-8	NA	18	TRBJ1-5	CASSLGVGQGEGNQPQHF	TGTGCCAGCAGTCTTGGTGTGGGACAGGGAGAGGGCAATCAGCCCCAGCATTTT
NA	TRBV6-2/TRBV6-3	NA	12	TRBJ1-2	CASSRDTYGYTF	TGTGCCAGCAGTAGGGACACCTATGGCTACACCTTC
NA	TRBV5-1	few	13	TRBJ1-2	CASSPRGGDGYTF	TGCGCCAGCAGCCCCCGTGGTGGAGATGGCTACACCTTC
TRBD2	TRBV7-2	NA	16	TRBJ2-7	CASSIQSGGSSYEQYF	TGTGCCAGCAGCATCCAAAGCGGGGGGAGCTCCTACGAGCAGTACTTC
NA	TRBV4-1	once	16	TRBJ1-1	CASSQTERQMNTEAFF	TGCGCCAGCAGCCAAACAGAACGACAGATGAACACTGAAGCTTTCTTT
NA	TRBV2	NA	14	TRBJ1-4	CASNLIGGGEKLFF	TGTGCCAGCAACCTAATAGGGGGAGGGGAAAAACTGTTTTTT
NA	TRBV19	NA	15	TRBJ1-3	CASSMIRRNGNTIYF	TGTGCCAGTAGTATGATTCGTCGAAATGGAAACACCATATATTTT
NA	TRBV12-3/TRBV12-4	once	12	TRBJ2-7	CASSRGLYEQYF	TGTGCCAGCAGTAGAGGTCTCTACGAGCAGTACTTC
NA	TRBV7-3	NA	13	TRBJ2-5	CASSDGVAKTQYF	TGTGCCAGCAGCGACGGGGTAGCGAAGACCCAGTACTTC
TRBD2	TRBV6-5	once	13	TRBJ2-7	CASSDGGTYEQYF	TGTGCCAGCTCGGACGGGGGGACCTACGAGCAGTACTTC
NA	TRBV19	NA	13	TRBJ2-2	CATRVSNTGELFF	TGTGCCACCCGGGTATCGAACACCGGGGAGCTGTTTTTT
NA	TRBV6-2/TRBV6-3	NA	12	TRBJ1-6	CASSAAQSPLHF	TGTGCCAGCAGTGCCGCCCAGTCACCCCTCCACTTT
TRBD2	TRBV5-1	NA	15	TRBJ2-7	CASSLEASGQNEQYF	TGCGCCAGCAGCTTGGAGGCTAGCGGCCAAAACGAGCAGTACTTC
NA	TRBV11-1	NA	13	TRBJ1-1	CASSLVRREQAFF	TGTGCCAGCAGCTTAGTTCGAAGGGAGCAAGCTTTCTTT
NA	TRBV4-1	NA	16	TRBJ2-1	CASSQPVIIQGHEQFF	TGCGCCAGCAGCCAACCCGTGATTATCCAGGGCCATGAGCAGTTCTTC
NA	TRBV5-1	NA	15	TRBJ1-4	CASSLAAGRNEKLFF	TGCGCCAGCAGCTTGGCGGCAGGGCGAAATGAAAAACTGTTTTTT
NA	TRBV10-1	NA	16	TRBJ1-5	CASSESPSPGNQPQHF	TGCGCCAGCAGTGAGTCACCTAGTCCGGGCAATCAGCCCCAGCATTTT
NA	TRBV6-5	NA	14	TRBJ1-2	CASSRYRDNYGYTF	TGTGCCAGCAGTCGTTACAGGGATAACTATGGCTACACCTTC
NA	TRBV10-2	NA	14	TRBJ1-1	CASSSRQMNTEAFF	TGCGCCAGCAGTTCCAGACAGATGAACACTGAAGCTTTCTTT